The 24 T cell receptor beta chains below all came from one sample that was sequenced in a study of blood T cell repertoires in COVID-19. Clones were sequenced by immunoSEQ multiplex PCR, and TCRdb holds only the in-frame ones, with some missing. The sample yields a few hundred thousand clones, 80% to 90% seen once. The sample was PBMCs or T cells enriched from blood (not recorded which). The receptor set was obtained from a man aged 40-50 years who had recovered from COVID-19.

The V gene is TRBV11-3, the J gene TRBJ2-7; TRBD1 agrees at 10 bases. Germline V CDR1 and CDR2: SGHNT, YENEEA. The length of the CDR3 is 17 residues. V dropped 3 bases and J dropped 0; count of bases not matched to a gene: 8. The CDR3 spells CASSFFGTGVSSYEQYF. The CDR3 coding sequence is TGTGCCAGCAGCTTCTTCGGGACAGGGGTTAGCTCCTACGAGCAGTACTTC.

J is TRBJ1-6 and V is TRBV7-8, with TRBD1 as a possible D gene (5 bases). The CDR3 contains 18 residues. V lost 1 base to trimming and J lost 9 bases, with 22 bases between them. The germline V gene encodes CDR1 SGHVS and CDR2 FQNEAQ. The CDR3 DNA follows: TGTGCCAGCAGCTTAGGGGGGGGAGAAACGGTTACAGGTTCACCCCTCCACTTT. Translated: CASSLGGGETVTGSPLHF.

This sequence joins TRBV7-2 and TRBJ1-5; no clear D. The CDR3 has 16 amino acids. Germline V gives CDR1 SGHTA, CDR2 FQGNSA. Deletions cut 1 base from V and 0 bases from J, with 10 bases between. The CDR3 here is CASSLVAVNSNQPQHF. Written as DNA, the CDR3 is TGTGCCAGCAGCTTAGTCGCAGTTAATAGCAATCAGCCCCAGCATTTT.

The chain combines TRBV28 with TRBJ2-7; TRBD2 agrees at 10 bases. The length of the CDR3 is 15 residues. With V trimmed by 6 bases and J by 2 bases, 7 bases remained unmatched. Germline values: CDR1 MDHEN, CDR2 SYDVKM. This CDR3 reads CASRALLAGAYEQYF. The CDR3 region has the DNA TGTGCCAGCAGAGCCCTTCTAGCGGGAGCCTACGAGCAGTACTTC.

The chain links TRBV27 to TRBJ1-1; D is unresolved. Trimming shortened V by 1 base and J by 0 bases, and 9 bases separated the two germline ends. The CDR3 is 15 amino acids. Germline V gene lookup returns CDR1 MNHEY and CDR2 SMNVEV (reference sequence). The chain's CDR3 is CASSLFRRMNTEAFF. The CDR3 DNA sequence: TGTGCCAGCAGTTTATTTCGGAGGATGAACACTGAAGCTTTCTTT.

The rearrangement uses TRBV7-9 and TRBJ1-2; 10 bases are a match to TRBD1. The V gene end was trimmed by 5 bases and the J gene end by 3 bases; junction bases not matched to a gene: 3. Germline CDR1 and CDR2: SEHNR and FQNEAQ (reference sequence). The CDR3 sequence is 14 residues long. The CDR3 sequence: CASSRQGADYGYTF. DNA of the CDR3: TGTGCCAGCAGCCGACAGGGGGCCGACTATGGCTACACCTTC.

The gene calls are TRBV7-2 and TRBJ1-3; the match to TRBD1 covers 7 bases. Unmatched junction bases numbered 14, after V lost 0 bases and J lost 0 bases. Germline loops: CDR1 SGHTA, CDR2 FQGNSA. The CDR3 loop spans 20 amino acids. DNA of the CDR3: TGTGCCAGCAGCTTAGCCCCCACCCGACAGGGAGGATACTCTGGAAACACCATATATTTT. It translates to CASSLAPTRQGGYSGNTIYF.

This clone was seen a handful of times. The V gene is TRBV7-8, the J gene TRBJ1-5; D is unclear. Trimming removed 6 bases from V and 3 bases from J, with 15 bases in between. CDR1 and CDR2 from the germline V gene are SGHVS and FQNEAQ. The CDR3 has 15 residues. CDR3 amino acids: CASSQPDGNNQPQHF. CDR3 DNA: TGTGCCAGCAGTCAACCGGACGGGAACAATCAGCCCCAGCATTTT.

The V and J genes are TRBV6-5 and TRBJ1-2; no clear D gene. V lost 0 bases and J lost 5, with 10 bases in between. The CDR3 extends over 14 amino acids. CDR1 and CDR2 from the germline V gene are MNHEY and SVGAGI. CDR3 nucleotides: TGTGCCAGCAGTTACTCGGCGGATTGGTATGGCTACACCTTC. Its translation is CASSYSADWYGYTF.

The chain recombines TRBV9 with TRBJ2-5, with D hard to call. CDR1 is SGDLS, CDR2 YYNGEE, per germline. The CDR3 covers 12 residues. Between the trimmed V and J ends, which lost 4 bases and 2 bases, there was a span of 6 bases. CDR3 protein: CASSSHQETQYF. The CDR3 nucleotides are TGTGCCAGCAGCTCACATCAAGAGACCCAGTACTTC.

Written as DNA, the CDR3 is TGTGCCAGTAGTATCATCGTCTCAACTTCCAAAAACATTCAGTACTTC. This translates into CASSIIVSTSKNIQYF. The chain couples TRBV19 to TRBJ2-4, with D uncertain. The CDR3 totals 16 residues. Trimming stripped 3 bases from V and 2 bases from J, with 14 bases between. Looked up from germline, CDR1 is LNHDA and CDR2 is SQIVND (reference sequence).

V usage is TRBV13 and J usage is TRBJ1-4, with 9 nucleotides matching TRBD1. Unmatched junction bases numbered 3, after V lost 5 bases and J lost 5 bases. The CDR3 sequence is 14 residues long. Germline V gene lookup returns CDR1 PRHDT and CDR2 FYEKMQ (reference sequence). The CDR3 spells CASSGTGFNEKLFF. In nucleotides, the CDR3 is TGTGCCAGCAGCGGGACAGGGTTCAATGAAAAACTGTTTTTT.

The chain couples TRBV27 to TRBJ2-5; D is perhaps TRBD2 (6 bases). This CDR3 is 17 amino acids long. Germline assignment: CDR1 MNHEY and CDR2 SMNVEV (reference sequence). V gave up 5 bases and J gave up 5 bases, with 24 bases separating them. CDR3: CASSPLRRDLGRETQYF. DNA for the CDR3: TGTGCCAGCAGTCCCCTCCGGCGGGACCTAGGCCGGGAGACCCAGTACTTC.

The rearrangement joins TRBV11-1 to TRBJ1-2; TRBD1 matches 9 bases. Germline values: CDR1 SGHAT, CDR2 FQDESV (reference sequence). V lost 2 bases and J lost 2; bases outside the gene matches: 3. This CDR3 is 15 amino acids long. CDR3 residues: CASSLLQGANYGYTF. DNA of the CDR3: TGTGCCAGCAGCTTATTACAGGGGGCGAACTATGGCTACACCTTC.

The chain uses TRBV18 and TRBJ1-1, with unresolved D. The V gene lost 6 bases and the J gene lost 3 bases, with 11 bases spanning the gap. Germline loops: CDR1 KGHSH, CDR2 LQKENI. The CDR3 sequence is 13 residues long. CDR3 sequence (DNA): TGTGCCAGCTCGTTCGCAGGATACACTGAAGCTTTCTTT. Its protein product is CASSFAGYTEAFF.

The chain joins TRBV27 to TRBJ1-5; no clear D. There are 15 residues in the CDR3. Germline lookup yields CDR1 MNHEY and CDR2 SMNVEV (reference sequence). V was shortened by 1 base and J by 0 bases, with 7 bases between the two germline ends. The CDR3 is CASSLFAVSNQPQHF. The CDR3 bases are TGTGCCAGCAGTTTATTTGCAGTTAGCAATCAGCCCCAGCATTTT.

This clone is a singleton in its sample. V usage is TRBV7-9 and J usage is TRBJ2-3; a weak D match, TRBD2 (6 bases). V dropped 1 base and J dropped 3 bases, with 14 bases sitting between them. This CDR3 has 16 residues. Per the germline V gene, CDR1 is SEHNR and CDR2 is FQNEAQ (reference sequence). For the CDR3, the DNA is TGTGCCAGCAGCTTAGACGGGGGATGGAGGACAGATACGCAGTATTTT. It encodes CASSLDGGWRTDTQYF.

This chain connects TRBV7-9 to TRBJ2-1; 8 bases align to TRBD2. Trimming cost V 5 bases and J 2 bases; bases outside gene matches: 17. Germline V gives CDR1 SEHNR, CDR2 FQNEAQ (reference sequence). The CDR3 contains 19 residues. CDR3 sequence reads: CASSLSGSTLVNPYNEQFF. The CDR3 nucleotides are TGTGCCAGCAGCCTCAGCGGGAGTACGTTAGTGAACCCCTACAATGAGCAGTTCTTC.

This clone was detected once. The chain carries TRBV5-1 and TRBJ2-3; no clear D gene. Germline loops: CDR1 SGHRS, CDR2 YFSETQ. The CDR3 is made up of 14 amino acids. V shed 5 bases and J shed 2 bases, with 12 bases lying between them. The CDR3 DNA is TGCGCCAGCAGACCGGTTCCTTACACAGATACGCAGTATTTT. This codes for CASRPVPYTDTQYF. Variable domain in full (rest from reference TRBV5-1 and TRBJ2-3): KAGVTQTPRYLIKTRGQQVTLSCSPISGHRSVSWYQQTPGQGLQFLFEYFSETQRNKGNFPGRFSGRQFSNSRSEMNVSTLELGDSALYLCASRPVPYTDTQYFGPGTRLTVL.

The chain joins TRBV9 to TRBJ1-2; maybe TRBD1 (6 bases). CDR1 is SGDLS and CDR2 is YYNGEE in the germline V gene. CDR3 length: 15 residues. V was shortened by 7 bases and J by 4 bases, with 20 bases between the two germline ends. The CDR3 sequence is CASGNRDTPLYGYTF. The CDR3 nucleotides are TGTGCCAGCGGTAACAGGGACACACCACTCTATGGCTACACCTTC.

The chain has TRBV12-3 or TRBV12-4 and TRBJ1-2, with TRBD1 identical over 8 bases. There are 13 residues in the CDR3. J was trimmed by 5 bases and V by 5 bases; bases with no gene match: 4. In nucleotides, the CDR3 is TGTGCCAGCAGTCCTCGGACAGGGTATGGCTACACCTTC. It yields the protein CASSPRTGYGYTF.

The rearrangement joins TRBV7-2 to TRBJ2-5; possible D gene TRBD2, 6 bases. The CDR3 spans 13 residues. CDR1 SGHTA and CDR2 FQGNSA come from the germline V gene. Trimming took off 2 bases at V and 5 bases at J, with 9 bases between the two ends. The CDR3 nucleotides are TGTGCCAGCAGCTTACTGGGACTGGAGACCCAGTACTTC. Translated: CASSLLGLETQYF.

Written as DNA, the CDR3 is TGTGCCAGCAGTTTGCCACTGACAGGGGGTGTGAATTCACCCCTCCACTTT. Translated, it gives CASSLPLTGGVNSPLHF. The chain combines TRBV5-6 with TRBJ1-6, with 9 bases lining up with TRBD1. The CDR3 covers 17 residues. Germline lookup yields CDR1 SGHDT and CDR2 YYEEEE. The J segment lost 7 bases and the V segment lost 5 bases, leaving 13 bases of the junction unmatched.

The chain links TRBV4-2 to TRBJ1-2, with 8 bases aligning to TRBD1. Germline V gives CDR1 LGHNA, CDR2 YNFKEQ. This CDR3 is 17 amino acids long. The ends lost 1 base at V and 1 base at J; junction bases unmatched: 8. This CDR3 reads CASSQAVGQGDNYGYTF. The CDR3 DNA reads as TGTGCCAGCAGCCAAGCGGTCGGACAGGGTGATAACTATGGCTACACCTTC.